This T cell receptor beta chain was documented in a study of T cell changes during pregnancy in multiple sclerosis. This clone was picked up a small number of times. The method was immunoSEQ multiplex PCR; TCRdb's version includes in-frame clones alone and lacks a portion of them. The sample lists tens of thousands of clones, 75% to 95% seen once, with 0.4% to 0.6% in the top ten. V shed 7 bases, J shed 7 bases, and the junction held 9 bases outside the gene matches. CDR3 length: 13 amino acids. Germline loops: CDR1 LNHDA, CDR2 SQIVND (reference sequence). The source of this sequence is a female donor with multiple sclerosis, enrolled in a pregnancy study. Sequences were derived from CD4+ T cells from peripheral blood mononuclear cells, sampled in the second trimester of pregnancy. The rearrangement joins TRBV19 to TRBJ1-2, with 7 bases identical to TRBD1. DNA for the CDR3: TGTGCCAGTAACCACTTGACAGGGCCTGGCTACACCTTC. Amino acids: CASNHLTGPGYTF.